What follows are 31 T cell receptor beta chains derived from one specimen sequenced in a study of response to subunit inactivated influenza vaccine. TCRdb re-analysed the RT-PCR reads in MiXCR, keeping a single row per CDR3 protein. The data hold 400,000 to 650,000 distinct CDR3 sequences, with less than 7.5% observed a single time. The specimen was PBMCs from blood, collected less than 30 months after vaccination. Receptor source: a man aged 50 to 69 who received an inactivated influenza vaccine.

In this sample, this clonotype turned up many times. V usage is TRBV3-1 and J usage is TRBJ2-3; a weak D match, TRBD2 (6 bases). The CDR3 sequence is 14 residues long. Trimming left V 1 base short and J 6 bases short, with 11 bases between. Germline V gene sequence: CDR1 LGHDT, CDR2 YNNKEL (reference sequence). The CDR3 protein is CASSQGPGVDTQYF. CDR3 DNA: TGTGCCAGCAGCCAAGGCCCGGGAGTGGATACGCAGTATTTT.

The chain carries TRBV15 and TRBJ2-1; possibly TRBD1 for D (7 bases). CDR1 is LNHNV, CDR2 YYDKDF, per germline (reference sequence). V lost 5 bases and J 3 bases, leaving 20 bases between the germline ends. The CDR3 runs to 17 residues. In nucleotides, the CDR3 is TGTGCCACCAGCGGCCTCCAGACTAGGGACAGCTACAATGAGCAGTTCTTC. Translated: CATSGLQTRDSYNEQFF. The whole variable domain, remainder taken from reference TRBV15 and TRBJ2-1, is DAMVIQNPRYQVTQFGKPVTLSCSQTLNHNVMYWYQQKSSQAPKLLFHYYDKDFNNEADTPDNFQSRRPNTSFCFLDIRSPGLGDTAMYLCATSGLQTRDSYNEQFFGPGTRLTVL.

J is TRBJ1-1 and V is TRBV10-3; possible D gene TRBD1, 6 bases. The germline V gene encodes CDR1 ENHRY and CDR2 SYGVKD. CDR3 length equals 15 residues. V was cut by 10 bases and J by 0 bases, with 18 bases left in between. CDR3 nucleotide sequence: TGTGCCACCACTGCCACGGGGGACATGAACACTGAAGCTTTCTTT. It yields the protein CATTATGDMNTEAFF.

At least ten counts were recorded for this clonotype. The V and J genes are TRBV7-2 and TRBJ1-1, with a weak D call TRBD1 (5 bases). V dropped 1 base and J dropped 5 bases, with 14 bases sitting between them. This CDR3 region has 15 residues. The germline V gene encodes CDR1 SGHTA and CDR2 FQGNSA. The CDR3 protein is CASSLVGRVRTEAFF. CDR3 nucleotide sequence: TGTGCCAGCAGCTTAGTGGGCAGGGTAAGGACTGAAGCTTTCTTT.

The genes are TRBV4-2 and TRBJ2-1, with D possibly TRBD2 on 5 matching bases. The CDR3 is made up of 15 amino acids. V was shortened by 1 base and J by 3 bases, with 10 bases between the two germline ends. CDR1 is LGHNA and CDR2 is YNFKEQ in the germline V gene. CDR3 DNA sequence: TGTGCCAGCAGCCAAGGGGAAGACTACTACAATGAGCAGTTCTTC. Protein: CASSQGEDYYNEQFF.

This clonotype has at least ten counts. The chain employs TRBV24-1 and TRBJ1-5, with a weak D call TRBD1 (5 bases). This CDR3 region has 17 residues. The germline V gene encodes CDR1 KGHDR and CDR2 SFDVKD. Trimming removed 3 bases at V and 2 bases at J, with 16 bases between. CDR3 region: CATSDTRDGTGNQPQHF. DNA for the CDR3: TGTGCCACCAGTGATACACGGGACGGAACGGGCAATCAGCCCCAGCATTTT.

The chain links TRBV18 to TRBJ2-1, with 9 bases fitting TRBD2. CDR1 KGHSH and CDR2 LQKENI come from the germline V gene. The CDR3 extends over 17 amino acids. V lost 2 bases and J lost 3; bases outside the gene matches: 8. CDR3 in amino acids: CASSPSVGTSFYNEQFF. DNA of the CDR3: TGTGCCAGCTCACCAAGTGTTGGGACTAGCTTCTACAATGAGCAGTTCTTC.

The chain's CDR3 is CASRAGGELFF. CDR3 in DNA: TGTGCCAGCAGAGCCGGCGGGGAGCTGTTTTTT. The chain couples TRBV28 to TRBJ2-2; D not resolved. The CDR3 covers 11 residues. Germline CDR1 and CDR2: MDHEN and SYDVKM. Between the trimmed V and J ends, which lost 6 bases and 7 bases, there was a span of 6 bases.

This clonotype showed up many times. V gene TRBV28 combines with J gene TRBJ1-1, with D perhaps matching TRBD1 (6 bases). Trimming shortened V by 8 bases and J by 4 bases, and 20 bases separated the two germline ends. Germline assignment: CDR1 MDHEN and CDR2 SYDVKM. This CDR3 spans 15 amino acids. In nucleotides, the CDR3 is TGTGCCAGCTCGCCAGGGGCGATACCGGGCACTGAAGCTTTCTTT. This codes for CASSPGAIPGTEAFF.

The rearrangement links TRBV7-9 to TRBJ2-5; 9 bases map to TRBD1. The CDR3 totals 16 residues. The V segment lost 1 base and the J segment 4 bases; nucleotides outside the gene matches: 7. Per the germline V gene, CDR1 is SEHNR and CDR2 is FQNEAQ (reference sequence). The CDR3 DNA sequence: TGTGCCAGCAGCTTAGGGGACAGGGTGGTTGGAGAGACCCAGTACTTC. Residues: CASSLGDRVVGETQYF.

At least ten counts were recorded for this clonotype. This rearrangement joins TRBV20-1 to TRBJ1-2; 7 bases map to TRBD1. Trimming cost V 5 bases and J 5 bases; bases outside gene matches: 8. The CDR3 has 13 residues. Per germline, CDR1 DFQATT and CDR2 SNEGSKA (reference sequence). CDR3 protein: CSAHTGESYGYTF. In DNA, the CDR3 is TGCAGTGCTCACACAGGGGAATCATATGGCTACACCTTC.

A few counts support this clonotype. The V call is TRBV29-1, the J call TRBJ1-1; weak D call: TRBD1 (5 bases). The ends were cut back, 5 bases at V and 2 bases at J, with 12 bases in the middle. This CDR3 has 13 amino acids. Germline V gene data show CDR1 as SQVTM and CDR2 as ANQGSEA. CDR3 bases: TGCAGCGTTTGGGACCCTCGAAACACTGAAGCTTTCTTT. Its protein product is CSVWDPRNTEAFF.

The chain joins TRBV12-3 or TRBV12-4 to TRBJ2-4; D is uncertain. V dropped 3 bases and J dropped 8 bases, with 11 bases sitting between them. CDR3 length: 13 residues. The CDR3 nucleotides read TGTGCCAGCAGTTTTAGAGGATCTGACATTCAGTACTTC. It codes for CASSFRGSDIQYF.

This clonotype showed up many times. The chain couples TRBV6-2 or TRBV6-3 to TRBJ2-6; D could derive from TRBD1 or TRBD2 (5 bases each). Trimming stripped 6 bases from V and 0 bases from J, with 18 bases between. Looked up from germline, CDR1 is MNHEY and CDR2 is SVGEGT. The CDR3 is 18 amino acids. CDR3 loop: CASRSSGTSFSGANVLTF. CDR3 in DNA: TGTGCCAGCAGATCGTCCGGGACGAGCTTCTCTGGGGCCAACGTCCTGACTTTC.

The V and J genes are TRBV6-1 and TRBJ1-3; D is perhaps TRBD1 (5 bases). Germline V gene lookup returns CDR1 MNHNS and CDR2 SASEGT. Trimming left V 10 bases short and J 4 bases short, with 8 bases between. This CDR3 region has 11 residues. This CDR3 reads CAIDSGNTIYF. The DNA of the CDR3 is TGTGCCATCGACAGCGGAAACACCATATATTTT.

The chain links TRBV7-2 to TRBJ1-5, with D unresolved. Germline CDR1 reads SGHTA; CDR2 reads FQGNSA. The CDR3 contains 13 residues. Trimming removed 2 bases at V and 5 bases at J, with 7 bases between. CDR3 DNA: TGTGCCAGCAGCTTAACTTGGGATCAGCCCCAGCATTTT. It yields the protein CASSLTWDQPQHF.

This clonotype was picked up many times. The chain combines TRBV7-2 with TRBJ2-1, with 7 bases fitting TRBD2. V shed 1 base and J 0 bases; nucleotides not matched to a gene: 3. The CDR3 totals 16 residues. The germline gives CDR1 SGHTA, CDR2 FQGNSA. CDR3 sequence: CASSLVGLDSYNEQFF. The CDR3 nucleotides are TGTGCCAGCAGCTTAGTAGGACTAGACTCCTACAATGAGCAGTTCTTC. The full variable domain, in which reference TRBV7-2 and TRBJ2-1 provide the parts outside the CDR3, is GAGVSQSPSNKVTEKGKDVELRCDPISGHTALYWYRQSLGQGLEFLIYFQGNSAPDKSGLPSDRFSAERTGGSVSTLTIQRTQQEDSAVYLCASSLVGLDSYNEQFFGPGTRLTVL.

The chain joins TRBV25-1 to TRBJ1-2, with D perhaps TRBD1 (6 bases). V dropped 5 bases and J dropped 2 bases, with 9 bases sitting between them. The germline V gene encodes CDR1 MGHDK and CDR2 SYGVNS. The CDR3 spans 13 residues. The CDR3 DNA sequence: TGTGCCAGCAGTACAGGGATGAACTATGGCTACACCTTC. Translated: CASSTGMNYGYTF.

This clonotype appeared a few times. The J gene is TRBJ2-1, the V gene TRBV25-1; TRBD2 might be the D (5 bases). Deletions cut 4 bases from V and 0 bases from J, with 19 bases between. The germline gives CDR1 MGHDK, CDR2 SYGVNS. This CDR3 has 18 residues. The CDR3 loop is CASSGGSGPRSSYNEQFF. CDR3 coding DNA: TGTGCCAGCAGTGGAGGGTCTGGGCCCAGATCCTCCTACAATGAGCAGTTCTTC.

This clonotype was seen a handful of times. This chain uses TRBV6-6 with TRBJ2-2; no clear D. Germline CDR1 MNHNY, CDR2 SVGAGI (reference sequence). The CDR3 sequence is 13 residues long. The V gene lost 7 bases and the J gene lost 6 bases, with 12 bases spanning the gap. CDR3 nucleotide sequence: TGTGCCAGCACCGGGTACGAGGCCGGGGAGCTGTTTTTT. Encoded protein: CASTGYEAGELFF.

V gene TRBV20-1 combines with J gene TRBJ2-3; unclear D gene. This CDR3 is built from 10 residues. V lost 6 bases to trimming and J lost 6 bases, with 7 bases between them. Germline V CDR1 and CDR2: DFQATT, SNEGSKA (reference sequence). CDR3 amino acids: CSALYDTQYF. CDR3 nucleotide sequence: TGCAGTGCCTTATACGATACGCAGTATTTT.

This clonotype was counted a few times. The V gene is TRBV6-1, the J gene TRBJ1-2; no clear D gene. Trimming left V 1 base short and J 3 bases short, with 12 bases between. Germline V CDR1 and CDR2: MNHNS, SASEGT. The CDR3 consists of 15 residues. CDR3 DNA: TGTGCCAGCAGTGAAGACCCGAATCCCTACTATGGCTACACCTTC. This codes for CASSEDPNPYYGYTF.

This chain uses TRBV7-9 with TRBJ2-4; 7 bases are shared with TRBD2. This CDR3 comprises 17 residues. V lost 4 bases to trimming and J lost 2 bases; unmatched junction nucleotides: 11. Germline V lookup: CDR1 SEHNR, CDR2 FQNEAQ (reference sequence). The CDR3 protein is CASSSSGGGETKNIQYF. DNA for the CDR3: TGTGCCAGCAGCTCGTCAGGTGGGGGGGAAACCAAAAACATTCAGTACTTC.

This clonotype has ten or more counts. This chain uses TRBV12-3 or TRBV12-4 with TRBJ2-1; perhaps TRBD2 as D (6 bases). The V and J ends lost 5 bases and 3 bases respectively, with 17 bases between them. The CDR3 is 16 residues long. The CDR3 DNA is TGTGCCAGCAGTCCAACCCCTAGCGCGAACTACAATGAGCAGTTCTTC. This translates into CASSPTPSANYNEQFF.

The V and J genes are TRBV7-8 and TRBJ2-7, with 13 nucleotides matching TRBD2. The CDR3 is 17 residues long. V shed 5 bases, J shed 0 bases, and the junction held 7 bases outside the gene matches. Germline CDR1 and CDR2: SGHVS and FQNEAQ. Written as DNA, the CDR3 is TGTGCCAGCAGCCCATGGACTAGCGGGAGTAGCTCCTACGAGCAGTACTTC. Amino acids: CASSPWTSGSSSYEQYF.

The chain carries TRBV27 and TRBJ1-2; D is undetermined. This CDR3 region has 13 residues. Looked up from germline, CDR1 is MNHEY and CDR2 is SMNVEV (reference sequence). The V end lost 6 bases, the J end lost 1 base, and 9 bases lay between the germline ends. The CDR3 nucleotides are TGTGCCAGCAGGGGGTCAAGTAACTATGGCTACACCTTC. This encodes CASRGSSNYGYTF.

This sequence joins TRBV20-1 and TRBJ2-7; no clear D gene. CDR3 size: 13 residues. Germline assignment: CDR1 DFQATT and CDR2 SNEGSKA (reference sequence). V was shortened by 4 bases and J by 2 bases, with 12 bases between the two germline ends. The CDR3 loop is CSAIDASPYEQYF. The CDR3 DNA reads as TGCAGTGCTATCGACGCCAGCCCCTACGAGCAGTACTTC.

This clonotype was counted at least ten times. V is TRBV12-3 or TRBV12-4 and J is TRBJ1-5; D unclear. V was trimmed by 4 bases and J by 2 bases, leaving 6 bases between them. The CDR3 runs 13 residues. CDR3 loop: CASSSEGNQPQHF. In DNA form, the CDR3 reads TGTGCCAGCAGTTCAGAGGGCAATCAGCCCCAGCATTTT.

V is TRBV4-3 and J is TRBJ2-2, with D perhaps TRBD1 (6 bases). Trimming left V 3 bases short and J 3 bases short, with 14 bases between. CDR3 size: 16 residues. CDR1 and CDR2 (germline): LGHNA, YSLEER. CDR3 region: CASSQSWTVDTGELFF. CDR3 bases: TGCGCCAGCAGCCAGAGTTGGACAGTGGACACCGGGGAGCTGTTTTTT.

This clonotype occurred a few times. The V and J genes are TRBV6-1 and TRBJ2-1; D might be TRBD1 or TRBD2, each matching 5 bases. The CDR3 is 13 residues long. The V gene's germline CDR1 is MNHNS and CDR2 SASEGT. V dropped 3 bases and J dropped 11 bases, with 14 bases sitting between them. The CDR3 DNA sequence: TGTGCCAGCAGTGACGTCAGAGGGACGAAGCAGTTCTTC. Translated, it gives CASSDVRGTKQFF.

This clonotype has more than one count but fewer than ten. This chain links TRBV12-3 or TRBV12-4 with TRBJ2-5; no clear D. The V and J ends lost 1 base and 1 base respectively, with 10 bases between them. The CDR3 sequence is 15 residues long. The chain's CDR3 is CASSLGVPGQETQYF. Here the CDR3 DNA reads TGTGCCAGCAGTTTAGGGGTGCCGGGCCAAGAGACCCAGTACTTC.